Each of the 15 T cell receptor beta chains below was sequenced from the same sample in a study of spatial heterogeneity in lung cancer. Indicated time point: blood at routine non-recurrence follow-up after resection. TCRdb called the 5' RACE reads again in MiXCR, with one record for every CDR3 protein. The data show some 41,000 distinct CDR3 sequences, 10% to 13% seen once. The starting material was PBMCs, obtained at follow-up. The receptor source for this set is a female donor with early-stage non-small cell lung cancer.

This clonotype qualifies as large. J is TRBJ2-2 and V is TRBV20-1; D remains ambiguous. Trimming left V 6 bases short and J 6 bases short, with 17 bases between. CDR3 length: 14 amino acids. Germline V lookup: CDR1 DFQATT, CDR2 SNEGSKA (reference sequence). CDR3 nucleotides: TGCAGTGCCATCCGAGACTCCTTTGCCGGGGAGCTGTTTTTT. Its translation is CSAIRDSFAGELFF.

This clonotype has ten or more counts. V and J are TRBV20-1 and TRBJ1-1; D may be TRBD1 (5 bases). Germline V lookup: CDR1 DFQATT, CDR2 SNEGSKA (reference sequence). This CDR3 spans 12 amino acids. Trimming pared 3 bases from V and 5 bases from J, leaving 10 bases between. CDR3 protein: CSARKGATEAFF. CDR3 bases: TGCAGTGCTAGGAAAGGGGCGACTGAAGCTTTCTTT.

This clonotype was seen ten or more times. The V call is TRBV6-2 or TRBV6-3, the J call TRBJ1-2; weak D call: TRBD1 (5 bases). From germline, CDR1 is MNHEY and CDR2 SVGEGT. The CDR3 extends over 13 amino acids. Trimming took 7 bases from V and 3 from J, leaving 12 bases between them. The CDR3 region has the DNA TGTGCCAGCACCCCCACAGGATACTATGGCTACACCTTC. Amino acid sequence: CASTPTGYYGYTF.

This clonotype was detected once. This rearrangement joins TRBV7-2 to TRBJ2-3; 10 positions match TRBD2. Germline V CDR1 and CDR2: SGHTA, FQGNSA. The ends lost 0 bases at V and 6 bases at J; junction bases unmatched: 9. The CDR3 runs 17 residues. The CDR3 DNA follows: TGTGCCAGCAGCTTAGCTTCTAGCGGGAGAATGGTGGATACGCAGTATTTT. Translation: CASSLASSGRMVDTQYF.

Sample share makes this clonotype medium-sized (0.01 to 0.1%). This rearrangement joins TRBV7-8 to TRBJ2-2; D unresolved. Looked up from germline, CDR1 is SGHVS and CDR2 is FQNEAQ. The V end lost 7 bases, the J end lost 4 bases, and 7 bases lay between the germline ends. The CDR3 runs 12 residues. Written as DNA, the CDR3 is TGTGCCAGCACGGAGAGCACCGGGGAGCTGTTTTTT. This gives the protein CASTESTGELFF.

This clonotype was seen a handful of times. V and J are TRBV19 and TRBJ1-1; TRBD1 aligns across 7 bases. Germline values: CDR1 LNHDA, CDR2 SQIVND (reference sequence). This CDR3 is 18 amino acids long. J gave up 4 bases and V 1 base, and 15 bases lay outside the gene matches. The CDR3 region is CASSIGFTRGTARTEAFF. CDR3 nucleotide sequence: TGTGCCAGTAGTATAGGATTCACTAGAGGGACAGCCCGCACTGAAGCTTTCTTT.

The table lists this clonotype with many counts. The chain links TRBV30 to TRBJ2-5; 10 bases are a match to TRBD2. This CDR3 has 13 residues. V gave up 6 bases and J gave up 4 bases; unmatched junction bases: 5. Looked up from germline, CDR1 is GTSNPN and CDR2 is SVGIG (reference sequence). The CDR3 DNA follows: TGTGCCTGTAGCGGGGGGTACTCAGAGACCCAGTACTTC. Translating gives CACSGGYSETQYF.

This clonotype was seen more than once but under ten times. This chain uses TRBV7-2 with TRBJ1-1; D gene ambiguous. Germline V lookup: CDR1 SGHTA, CDR2 FQGNSA. The length of the CDR3 is 14 residues. Between the trimmed V and J ends, which lost 5 bases and 4 bases, there was a span of 14 bases. The CDR3: CASSQNSPPTEAFF. CDR3 in DNA: TGTGCCAGCAGCCAGAACAGCCCCCCCACTGAAGCTTTCTTT.

This chain uses TRBV5-6 with TRBJ2-7, with D tentatively TRBD1 or TRBD2 (5 bases each). Germline CDR1 reads SGHDT; CDR2 reads YYEEEE. The ends were cut back, 4 bases at V and 6 bases at J, with 11 bases in the middle. The CDR3 has 12 amino acids. The CDR3 region is CASSGTLTEQYF. In DNA form, the CDR3 reads TGTGCCAGCAGCGGGACGCTCACCGAGCAGTACTTC.

This clonotype was seen a few times. V is TRBV2 and J is TRBJ2-3; D not resolved. V lost 4 bases to trimming and J lost 1 base, with 3 bases between them. This CDR3 is built from 12 residues. Per germline, CDR1 SNHLY and CDR2 FYNNEI. CDR3 loop: CASSAGTDTQYF. The CDR3 DNA follows: TGTGCCAGCAGTGCCGGCACAGATACGCAGTATTTT.

At least ten counts were recorded for this clonotype. This sequence joins TRBV27 and TRBJ2-1; 7 bases map to TRBD2. The CDR3 totals 14 residues. V dropped 8 bases and J dropped 2; count of bases not matched to a gene: 6. Germline-derived CDR1 and CDR2 are MNHEY and SMNVEV (reference sequence). The CDR3 loop reads CASWERGTYNEQFF. As DNA, the CDR3 is TGTGCCAGCTGGGAGCGGGGAACCTACAATGAGCAGTTCTTC.

There are many counts of this clonotype. The V call is TRBV18, the J call TRBJ2-1; D is undetermined. The V gene's germline CDR1 is KGHSH and CDR2 LQKENI. The CDR3 length is 13 residues. V gave up 9 bases and J gave up 0 bases, with 9 bases separating them. The CDR3 region is CASYRSSYNEQFF. The CDR3 DNA follows: TGTGCCAGTTACCGAAGCTCCTACAATGAGCAGTTCTTC.

This clonotype occurred a few times. The rearrangement uses TRBV25-1 and TRBJ2-7; TRBD2 is a possible D gene (6 bases). The CDR3 runs to 14 residues. Germline CDR1 MGHDK, CDR2 SYGVNS. Between the trimmed V and J ends, which lost 5 bases and 6 bases, there was a span of 17 bases. The CDR3 region is CASSWDGGTSEQYF. The CDR3 DNA reads as TGTGCCAGCAGTTGGGACGGGGGAACATCCGAGCAGTACTTC.

At least ten counts were recorded for this clonotype. This chain connects TRBV18 to TRBJ2-1, with TRBD1 as a possible D gene (5 bases). Germline CDR1 and CDR2: KGHSH and LQKENI. The CDR3 is 16 amino acids. Trimming cost V 2 bases and J 1 base, with 12 bases left between them. The CDR3 sequence is CASSPNRMTSYNEQFF. Here the CDR3 DNA reads TGTGCCAGCTCACCAAACAGGATGACTTCCTACAATGAGCAGTTCTTC.

This clonotype was detected many times. The chain is built from TRBV7-2 and TRBJ2-2; unclear D gene. The V end lost 4 bases, the J end lost 6 bases, and 15 bases lay between the germline ends. CDR1 is SGHTA and CDR2 is FQGNSA in the germline V gene. The CDR3 spans 15 residues. CDR3 sequence reads: CASSYAPGRSGELFF. The CDR3 DNA sequence: TGTGCCAGCAGCTACGCTCCTGGGCGGTCCGGGGAGCTGTTTTTT.